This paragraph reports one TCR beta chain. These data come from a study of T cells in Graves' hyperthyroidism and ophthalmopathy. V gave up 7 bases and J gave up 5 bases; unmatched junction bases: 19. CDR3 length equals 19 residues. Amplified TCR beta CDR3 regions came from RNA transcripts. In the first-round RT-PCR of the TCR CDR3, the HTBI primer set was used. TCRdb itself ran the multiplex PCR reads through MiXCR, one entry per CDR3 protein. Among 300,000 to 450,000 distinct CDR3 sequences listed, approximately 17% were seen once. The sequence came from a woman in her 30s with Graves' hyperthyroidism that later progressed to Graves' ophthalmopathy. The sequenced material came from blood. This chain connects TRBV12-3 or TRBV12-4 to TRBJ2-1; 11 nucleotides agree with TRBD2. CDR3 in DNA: TGTGCCAGCAAGTTAAGGGGCTTATATAGCGGGAGGGAGGACAATGAGCAGTTCTTC. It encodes CASKLRGLYSGREDNEQFF.